The 30 T cell receptor beta chains below all came from one sample that was sequenced in a study of Ad26.COV2.S vaccination and SARS-CoV-2 variants. Repertoires were generated with immunoSEQ multiplex PCR, while TCRdb's copy carries only in-frame clones and drops some. In the table there are a few hundred thousand clones, around 90% of which are singletons. Treatment: some 19 received Ad26.COV2.S at low or high dose, single or two shots; 5 received placebo; per-sample allocation not given. Sampling was performed 63 days after the first vaccine or placebo injection. The sample consisted of peripheral blood, taken in a trial of Ad26.COV2.S vaccine versus placebo. The receptors stem from a person aged 18-60 years who received the Ad26.COV2.S COVID-19 vaccine or a placebo.

V and J are TRBV4-3 and TRBJ2-3; 8 bases line up with TRBD2. Trimming removed 3 bases from V and 0 bases from J; junction bases left unmatched: 5. This CDR3 has 16 residues. The germline CDR1 and CDR2 sequences are LGHNA and YSLEER. In nucleotides, the CDR3 is TGCGCCAGCAGCCAGACCACTAGCGGCAGCACAGATACGCAGTATTTT. This translates into CASSQTTSGSTDTQYF.

The CDR3: CASSLYTGGTEAFF. The CDR3 bases are TGCGCCAGCAGCTTGTATACAGGGGGCACTGAAGCTTTCTTT. The chain employs TRBV5-1 and TRBJ1-1; 8 bases fit TRBD1. CDR3 length: 14 residues. V was clipped by 1 base and J by 4 bases; unmatched bases: 3. Looked up from germline, CDR1 is SGHRS and CDR2 is YFSETQ. The whole variable domain, filled in from reference TRBV5-1 and TRBJ1-1, reads KAGVTQTPRYLIKTRGQQVTLSCSPISGHRSVSWYQQTPGQGLQFLFEYFSETQRNKGNFPGRFSGRQFSNSRSEMNVSTLELGDSALYLCASSLYTGGTEAFFGQGTRLTVV.

This clone was recorded a few times. This chain links TRBV25-1 with TRBJ1-5; D is undetermined. V was pared by 0 bases and J by 5 bases, with 8 bases between. This CDR3 has 14 amino acids. Germline CDR1 reads MGHDK; CDR2 reads SYGVNS. In nucleotides, the CDR3 is TGTGCCAGCAGTGAATATGTCCGGGATCAGCCCCAGCATTTT. It specifies CASSEYVRDQPQHF.

V and J are TRBV12-3 or TRBV12-4 and TRBJ2-7; no clear D gene. V lost 1 base to trimming and J lost 3 bases, with 7 bases between them. The CDR3 consists of 13 residues. The CDR3 region is CASSLEGHYEQYF. CDR3 DNA sequence: TGTGCCAGCAGTTTAGAGGGCCACTACGAGCAGTACTTC.

A few counts support this clone. The rearrangement joins TRBV14 to TRBJ1-3; D remains ambiguous. V lost 5 bases to trimming and J lost 6 bases, with 14 bases between them. CDR3 length equals 14 residues. The germline CDR1 and CDR2 sequences are SGHDN and FVKESK. CDR3 bases: TGTGCCAGCAGCTATGGACTAATGGAAAACACCATATATTTT. Translated: CASSYGLMENTIYF.

The V gene is TRBV5-1, the J gene TRBJ2-6; the match to TRBD2 covers 11 bases. This CDR3 is 21 amino acids long. Germline values: CDR1 SGHRS, CDR2 YFSETQ. J was trimmed by 0 bases and V by 1 base; bases with no gene match: 12. CDR3 nucleotide sequence: TGCGCCAGCAGCTTGAGGTCACTAGCGGGAGCCATGAGCTCTGGGGCCAACGTCCTGACTTTC. Translated: CASSLRSLAGAMSSGANVLTF.

This rearrangement joins TRBV5-1 to TRBJ2-7; the D gene could be TRBD1 or TRBD2 (6 bases each). Between the trimmed V and J ends, which lost 0 bases and 5 bases, there was a span of 12 bases. Germline V gives CDR1 SGHRS, CDR2 YFSETQ. CDR3 size: 14 residues. This chain's CDR3 is CASSLGPGADEQYF. DNA of the CDR3: TGCGCCAGCAGCTTGGGGCCGGGGGCTGACGAGCAGTACTTC.

The rearrangement joins TRBV9 to TRBJ2-7; D may be TRBD1 (6 bases). The CDR3 has 14 amino acids. Looked up from germline, CDR1 is SGDLS and CDR2 is YYNGEE. The V gene lost 4 bases and the J gene lost 2 bases, with 13 bases spanning the gap. The CDR3 region is CASSLGQFPYEQYF. DNA for the CDR3: TGTGCCAGCAGCCTCGGACAGTTCCCCTACGAGCAGTACTTC.

Regarding this clone: Other DNA sequences in the same sample also yield this CDR3. V is TRBV11-3 and J is TRBJ2-1, with D tentatively TRBD1 or TRBD2 (5 bases each). Germline CDR1 is SGHNT and CDR2 is YENEEA. The CDR3 is 14 residues long. The ends were cut back, 5 bases at V and 4 bases at J, with 12 bases in the middle. CDR3 amino acids: CASSPRDRYNEQFF. DNA of the CDR3: TGTGCCAGCAGCCCGAGGGACCGATACAATGAGCAGTTCTTC.

The CDR3 nucleotides are TGTGCCATCAGTGAAACGACAGTGGGCACTAATGAAAAACTGTTTTTT. It yields the protein CAISETTVGTNEKLFF. The chain links TRBV10-3 to TRBJ1-4; D is possibly TRBD1 (5 bases). With 3 bases removed from V and 2 bases from J, the gap between germline ends came to 13 bases. CDR3 length: 16 residues. Germline V CDR1 and CDR2: ENHRY, SYGVKD.

The gene calls are TRBV4-1 and TRBJ2-7; a possible D gene is TRBD2 (5 bases). The CDR3 covers 17 residues. Germline V lookup: CDR1 MGHRA, CDR2 YSYEKL. Trimming took off 3 bases at V and 2 bases at J, with 20 bases between the two ends. The CDR3 here is CASSHPSPTDGAYEQYF. In DNA form, the CDR3 reads TGCGCCAGCAGCCACCCATCCCCCACCGACGGGGCCTACGAGCAGTACTTC.

V usage is TRBV7-8 and J usage is TRBJ1-6, with D hard to call. The CDR3 loop spans 16 amino acids. The V end lost 1 base, the J end lost 9 bases, and 16 bases lay between the germline ends. Germline V gives CDR1 SGHVS, CDR2 FQNEAQ. CDR3 sequence: CASSLVLGGVSSPLHF. The CDR3 coding sequence is TGTGCCAGCAGCTTAGTACTCGGAGGAGTAAGTTCACCCCTCCACTTT.

This clone has just a few counts. This sequence joins TRBV5-4 and TRBJ1-1, with 8 bases fitting TRBD1. CDR3 size: 16 residues. Germline V gene sequence: CDR1 SGHNT, CDR2 YYREEE (reference sequence). V trimming: 0 bases; J trimming: 4 bases; junction bases outside the gene matches: 8. CDR3 nucleotides: TGTGCCAGCAGCTTGGCGCCAGGGGGCTGGATCACTGAAGCTTTCTTT. Protein sequence: CASSLAPGGWITEAFF.

The V and J genes are TRBV6-5 and TRBJ1-5; a weak D match, TRBD1 (6 bases). Deletions cut 9 bases from V and 5 bases from J, with 11 bases between. The CDR3 contains 12 residues. The germline gives CDR1 MNHEY, CDR2 SVGAGI. CDR3 sequence reads: CASGGAYQPQHF. Here the CDR3 DNA reads TGTGCCAGTGGGGGGGCATATCAGCCCCAGCATTTT.

The rearrangement links TRBV7-8 to TRBJ2-2; no clear D. Germline assignment: CDR1 SGHVS and CDR2 FQNEAQ. This CDR3 is 14 amino acids long. Trimming stripped 3 bases from V and 5 bases from J, with 10 bases between. CDR3 loop: CASSLTEFTGELFF. CDR3 nucleotides: TGTGCCAGCAGCTTGACGGAGTTTACCGGGGAGCTGTTTTTT.

The V and J genes are TRBV30 and TRBJ2-1; unclear D gene. Trimming stripped 2 bases from V and 5 bases from J, with 13 bases between. The CDR3 contains 14 residues. CDR1 and CDR2 (germline): GTSNPN, SVGIG (reference sequence). The CDR3: CAWSSELTNNEQFF. The CDR3 nucleotides are TGTGCCTGGAGTAGTGAACTAACCAACAATGAGCAGTTCTTC.

This rearrangement joins TRBV7-9 to TRBJ1-1; the match to TRBD1 covers 7 bases. CDR3 length: 14 residues. Unmatched junction bases numbered 5, after V lost 7 bases and J lost 0 bases. Germline lookup yields CDR1 SEHNR and CDR2 FQNEAQ (reference sequence). The CDR3 bases are TGTGCCAGCACCAAAGGGACAGTGAACACTGAAGCTTTCTTT. This sequence encodes CASTKGTVNTEAFF.

This chain joins TRBV7-2 and TRBJ1-4; D is unclear. The ends were cut back, 2 bases at V and 0 bases at J, with 4 bases in the middle. This CDR3 spans 14 amino acids. From germline, CDR1 is SGHTA and CDR2 FQGNSA. In nucleotides, the CDR3 is TGTGCCAGCAGCTTATATACAACTAATGAAAAACTGTTTTTT. This encodes CASSLYTTNEKLFF.

This chain links TRBV5-6 with TRBJ2-7, with 7 bases aligning to TRBD2. CDR3 length equals 16 residues. Germline loops: CDR1 SGHDT, CDR2 YYEEEE. V shed 2 bases and J 7 bases; nucleotides not matched to a gene: 15. The CDR3 loop is CASSFLGRPESGEQYF. CDR3 coding DNA: TGTGCCAGCAGCTTTCTCGGGAGGCCGGAATCGGGAGAGCAGTACTTC.

In the case of this clone: Other nucleotide sequences in the sample specify the same CDR3. V and J are TRBV7-2 and TRBJ1-4, with D tentatively TRBD1 (5 bases). V was shortened by 5 bases and J by 4 bases, with 11 bases between the two germline ends. The CDR3 is made up of 14 amino acids. In germline, CDR1 is SGHTA, CDR2 FQGNSA. The DNA of the CDR3 is TGTGCCAGCAGCCTTCAGGGCCTTAATGAAAAACTGTTTTTT. This translates into CASSLQGLNEKLFF.

The rearrangement uses TRBV11-2 and TRBJ2-3, with D maybe TRBD2 (5 bases). Trimming shortened V by 2 bases and J by 4 bases, and 13 bases separated the two germline ends. The CDR3 extends over 15 amino acids. Germline assignment: CDR1 SGHAT and CDR2 FQNNGV. CDR3 bases: TGTGCCAGCAGCTTATGGTCGGGGTTTGCAGATACGCAGTATTTT. It codes for CASSLWSGFADTQYF.

CDR3 in amino acids: CASSLGLAPNEQFF. The CDR3 DNA reads as TGTGCCAGCAGCTTAGGGCTAGCCCCCAATGAGCAGTTCTTC. The chain carries TRBV7-6 and TRBJ2-1; tentatively, D is TRBD2 (5 bases). Trimming left V 1 base short and J 6 bases short, with 10 bases between. The CDR3 sequence is 14 residues long. Germline V gene lookup returns CDR1 SGHVS and CDR2 FNYEAQ.

This clone was counted a single time. V and J are TRBV24-1 and TRBJ1-1; D gene uncertain. V gave up 5 bases and J gave up 3 bases, with 3 bases separating them. Germline V gene data show CDR1 as KGHDR and CDR2 as SFDVKD. The CDR3 runs 11 residues. The CDR3 DNA is TGTGCCACCAGTGGGGACACTGAAGCTTTCTTT. It is translated as CATSGDTEAFF.

This sequence joins TRBV13 and TRBJ2-7, with 7 bases fitting TRBD2. Losses at the gene ends were 3 bases for V and 5 bases for J; bases not matched to a gene: 7. The CDR3 length is 14 residues. Per the germline V gene, CDR1 is PRHDT and CDR2 is FYEKMQ (reference sequence). The CDR3 DNA follows: TGTGCCAGCAGCTTTGGACTAGTTGGTAACGAGCAGTACTTC. Protein product: CASSFGLVGNEQYF. The complete variable domain, with remaining parts taken from reference TRBV13 and TRBJ2-7, reads AAGVIQSPRHLIKEKRETATLKCYPIPRHDTVYWYQQGPGQDPQFLISFYEKMQSDKGSIPDRFSAQQFSDYHSELNMSSLELGDSALYFCASSFGLVGNEQYFGPGTRLTVT.

The V call is TRBV6-2 or TRBV6-3, the J call TRBJ2-7; 7 bases line up with TRBD2. V lost 4 bases and J lost 0; bases outside the gene matches: 15. Germline V gives CDR1 MNHEY, CDR2 SVGEGT. The length of the CDR3 is 18 residues. This CDR3 is CASSFEAGRNYNSYEQYF. The CDR3 nucleotides read TGTGCCAGCAGTTTTGAAGCGGGACGCAATTATAACTCCTACGAGCAGTACTTC.

This clone was seen a few times. This chain joins TRBV4-1 and TRBJ2-7; 8 bases are shared with TRBD1. With V trimmed by 3 bases and J by 3 bases, 4 bases remained unmatched. Per the germline V gene, CDR1 is MGHRA and CDR2 is YSYEKL. This CDR3 has 14 residues. The CDR3 region has the DNA TGCGCCAGCAGCCAGGACAGGGCTAACTACGAGCAGTACTTC. Its translation is CASSQDRANYEQYF.

This chain links TRBV27 with TRBJ2-3; perhaps TRBD2 as D (5 bases). V dropped 7 bases and J dropped 4 bases, with 12 bases sitting between them. Germline V CDR1 and CDR2: MNHEY, SMNVEV (reference sequence). The length of the CDR3 is 13 residues. The CDR3 here is CASTGGHADTQYF. The CDR3 DNA is TGTGCCAGCACGGGCGGGCACGCAGATACGCAGTATTTT.

This clone showed up just once. This chain joins TRBV4-3 and TRBJ2-6; maybe TRBD1 (6 bases). The CDR3 has 17 residues. Germline lookup yields CDR1 LGHNA and CDR2 YSLEER. V was clipped by 3 bases and J by 0 bases, with 12 bases between them. CDR3 nucleotide sequence: TGCGCCAGCAGCCATCCAGGACAGAGCTCTGGGGCCAACGTCCTGACTTTC. It translates to CASSHPGQSSGANVLTF.

The chain is built from TRBV6-4 and TRBJ2-1, with 14 bases aligning to TRBD2. The junction had 6 bases not matched to a gene; V was cut back by 5 bases and J by 6 bases. The CDR3 runs 16 residues. Germline V gene data show CDR1 as MRHNA and CDR2 as SNTAGT. The CDR3 sequence: CASSPDGTSGSNEQFF. The CDR3 DNA follows: TGTGCCAGCAGTCCGGACGGGACTAGCGGGAGCAATGAGCAGTTCTTC.

The V call is TRBV27, the J call TRBJ1-1; TRBD1 agrees at 9 bases. Germline V gene lookup returns CDR1 MNHEY and CDR2 SMNVEV (reference sequence). The trim removed 3 bases at V and 1 base at J, leaving 3 bases unmatched. CDR3 length equals 15 residues. The CDR3 nucleotides read TGTGCCAGCAGTTTGACAGGGGGTGGGAACACTGAAGCTTTCTTT. Amino acid sequence: CASSLTGGGNTEAFF.